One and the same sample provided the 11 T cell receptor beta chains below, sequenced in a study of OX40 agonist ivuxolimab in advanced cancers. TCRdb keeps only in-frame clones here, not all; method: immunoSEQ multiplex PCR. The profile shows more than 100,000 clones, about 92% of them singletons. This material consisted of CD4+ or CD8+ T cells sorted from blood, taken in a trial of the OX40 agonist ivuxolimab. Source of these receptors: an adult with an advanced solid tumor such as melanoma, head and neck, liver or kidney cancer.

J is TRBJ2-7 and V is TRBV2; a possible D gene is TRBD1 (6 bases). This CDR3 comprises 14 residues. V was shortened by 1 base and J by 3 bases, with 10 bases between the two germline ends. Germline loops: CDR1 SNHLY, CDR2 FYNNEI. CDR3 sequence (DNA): TGTGCCAGCAGTGAAGAGGGACACCTCTACGAGCAGTACTTC. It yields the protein CASSEEGHLYEQYF.

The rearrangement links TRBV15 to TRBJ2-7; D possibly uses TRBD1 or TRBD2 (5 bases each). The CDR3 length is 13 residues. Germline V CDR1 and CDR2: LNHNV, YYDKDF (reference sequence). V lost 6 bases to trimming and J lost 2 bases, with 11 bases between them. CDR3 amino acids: CATSRDGAYEQYF. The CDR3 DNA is TGTGCCACCAGTAGGGACGGAGCCTACGAGCAGTACTTC.

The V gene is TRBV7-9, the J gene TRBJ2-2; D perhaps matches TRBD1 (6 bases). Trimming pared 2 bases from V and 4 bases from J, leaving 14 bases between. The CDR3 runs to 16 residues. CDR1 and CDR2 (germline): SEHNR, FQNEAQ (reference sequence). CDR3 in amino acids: CASSLSPTGVTGELFF. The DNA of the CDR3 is TGTGCCAGCAGCTTATCTCCGACAGGCGTCACCGGGGAGCTGTTTTTT.

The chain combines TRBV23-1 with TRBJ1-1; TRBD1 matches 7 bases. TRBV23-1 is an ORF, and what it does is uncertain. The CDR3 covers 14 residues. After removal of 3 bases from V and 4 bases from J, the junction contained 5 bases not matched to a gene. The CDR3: CASSHKPGGTEAFF. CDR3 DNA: TGCGCCAGCAGTCATAAGCCAGGGGGCACTGAAGCTTTCTTT.

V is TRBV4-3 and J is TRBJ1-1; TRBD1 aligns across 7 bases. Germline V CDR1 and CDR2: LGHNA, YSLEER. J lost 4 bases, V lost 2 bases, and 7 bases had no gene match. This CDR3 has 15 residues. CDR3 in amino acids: CASSQPGDSSTEAFF. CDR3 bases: TGCGCCAGCAGCCAACCCGGGGACAGCAGCACTGAAGCTTTCTTT.

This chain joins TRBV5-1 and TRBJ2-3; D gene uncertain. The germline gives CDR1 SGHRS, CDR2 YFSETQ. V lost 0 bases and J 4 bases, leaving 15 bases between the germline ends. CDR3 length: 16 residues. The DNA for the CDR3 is TGCGCCAGCAGCTTGGGGTCTACCGCAATCGCAGATACGCAGTATTTT. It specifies CASSLGSTAIADTQYF. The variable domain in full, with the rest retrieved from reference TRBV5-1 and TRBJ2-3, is KAGVTQTPRYLIKTRGQQVTLSCSPISGHRSVSWYQQTPGQGLQFLFEYFSETQRNKGNFPGRFSGRQFSNSRSEMNVSTLELGDSALYLCASSLGSTAIADTQYFGPGTRLTVL.

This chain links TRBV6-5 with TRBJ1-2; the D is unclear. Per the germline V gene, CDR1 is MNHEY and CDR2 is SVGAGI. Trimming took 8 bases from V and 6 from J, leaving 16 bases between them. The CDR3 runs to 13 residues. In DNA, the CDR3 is TGTGCCAGCCGCATACGGGGTAGGGATGGCTACACCTTC. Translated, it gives CASRIRGRDGYTF.

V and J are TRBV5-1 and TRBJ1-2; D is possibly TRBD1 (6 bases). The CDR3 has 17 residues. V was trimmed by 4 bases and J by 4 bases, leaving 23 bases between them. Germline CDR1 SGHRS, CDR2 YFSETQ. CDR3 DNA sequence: TGCGCCAGCAGCGCTGACAGGAGGTTATGGCGAAGCTATGGCTACACCTTC. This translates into CASSADRRLWRSYGYTF.

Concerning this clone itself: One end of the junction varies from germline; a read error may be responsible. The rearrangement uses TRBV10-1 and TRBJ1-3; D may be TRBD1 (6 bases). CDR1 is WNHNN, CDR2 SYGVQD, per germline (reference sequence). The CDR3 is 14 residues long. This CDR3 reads CASSEQGSGNTIYF. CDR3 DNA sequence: TGCGCCAGCAGTGAACAGGGTTCTGGGAACACCATATATTTT.

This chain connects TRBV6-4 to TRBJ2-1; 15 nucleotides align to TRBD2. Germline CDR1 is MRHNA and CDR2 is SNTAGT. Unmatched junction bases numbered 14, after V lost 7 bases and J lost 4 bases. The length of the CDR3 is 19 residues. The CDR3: CASTASPGLAGGKYNEQFF. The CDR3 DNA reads TGTGCCAGCACCGCATCACCGGGACTAGCGGGGGGCAAATACAATGAGCAGTTCTTC.

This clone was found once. The CDR3 nucleotides read TGTGCCAGCAGCCAAGATGGGGACAGGGATGATGAAGCTTTCTTT. Translating it yields CASSQDGDRDDEAFF. This chain uses TRBV5-4 with TRBJ1-1; 9 bases map to TRBD1. Per germline, CDR1 SGHNT and CDR2 YYREEE (reference sequence). V lost 4 bases and J lost 7; bases outside the gene matches: 11. The CDR3 contains 15 residues.